This T cell receptor beta chain was sequenced for a study of cytomegalovirus exposure and HLA in healthy donors. PCR employed 60 Vbeta and 13 Jbeta primers. The protocol was immunoSEQ multiplex PCR, while the TCRdb copy is restricted to in-frame clones and leaves out a portion. The sample comprises some 130,000 clones, roughly three quarters of which are singletons, and 2% to 2.5% rests with the top ten. The CDR3 runs 12 residues. Per the germline V gene, CDR1 is GTSNPN and CDR2 is SVGIG (reference sequence). V was shortened by 4 bases and J by 4 bases, with 10 bases between the two germline ends. The rearrangement uses TRBV30 and TRBJ1-1; D ambiguous. The specimen sequenced was PBMCs. The TCR comes from a man aged 25-45 years in good health and CMV-seronegative. The CDR3 DNA reads as TGTGCCTGGAATTCGTTAGTCACTGAAGCTTTCTTT. The encoded protein is CAWNSLVTEAFF.